This record covers a single TCR beta chain. These data originate in a study of OX40 agonist ivuxolimab in advanced cancers. At the level of the study: Enrollees could have had prior anti-PD-1, anti-PD-L1 or anti-CTLA-4 therapy, which more than 30% had received.

Method: immunoSEQ multiplex PCR; TCRdb's copy keeps in-frame clones and lacks some. The table records tens of thousands of clones, approximately 88% of them present only once. The germline V gene encodes CDR1 MNHNS and CDR2 SASEGT. V was clipped by 7 bases and J by 2 bases; unmatched bases: 5. The CDR3 is made up of 14 amino acids. The receptor comes from an adult with an advanced solid tumor such as melanoma, head and neck, liver or kidney cancer. The material sequenced was CD4+ or CD8+ T cells sorted from blood, taken in a trial of the OX40 agonist ivuxolimab. The chain carries TRBV6-1 and TRBJ1-1, with TRBD1 identical over 9 bases. The CDR3 sequence is CASTAGQGNTEAFF. The CDR3 bases are TGTGCCAGCACCGCGGGACAGGGAAACACTGAAGCTTTCTTT.